The clone carrying this T cell receptor beta chain was seen at least ten times. The library was built from roughly 400 ng RNA with molecular barcoded adaptors for alpha/delta and beta/gamma chains. TCRdb analysed the reads with MiXCR anew, one entry per CDR3 protein. The sample includes 55,000 to 60,000 distinct CDR3 sequences, over 9% of them seen just once. Germline V gene data show CDR1 as SGHNT and CDR2 as YYREEE (reference sequence). The V end lost 0 bases, the J end lost 7 bases, and 8 bases lay between the germline ends. The CDR3 totals 14 residues. This record belongs to a study of read filtering for tumor transcriptome and immune sequencing.

The rearrangement links TRBV5-4 to TRBJ1-6, with D perhaps matching TRBD1 (5 bases). The origin of this receptor is a donor at least 40 years old with multiple myeloma. The sample comprised a population of CD138-negative cells sorted from bone marrow. The CDR3, as DNA: TGTGCCAGCAGCTTGGACTCAGGGAATTCACCCCTCCACTTT. This translates into CASSLDSGNSPLHF.